This T cell receptor beta chain was observed in a study of blood T cell repertoires in COVID-19. Study-wide context: Specimens from acute and convalescent COVID-19 originated in the United States, Italy and Spain. Sources were T cells, B-cell-depleted T cells, or PBMCs; the material itself was cDNA or gDNA.

Authors' data handling: Using reference gene primer amplification, nucleated cell counts were estimated. Generated by immunoSEQ multiplex PCR, the TCRdb table keeps only in-frame clones and is missing some. For V, J and clone size, that table is used; D and trimming come from the DNA. The repertoire holds some 250,000 clones, approximately 91% seen once, with 0.65% to 0.95% in the top ten. Germline CDR1 and CDR2: WSHSY and SAAADI. CDR3 length equals 16 residues. V gave up 3 bases and J gave up 3 bases, with 16 bases separating them. This sequence was found in a woman aged 25 to 39 with acute or convalescent COVID-19. The V and J genes are TRBV10-2 and TRBJ2-3; D not resolved. Sequencing was carried out using peripheral blood. The CDR3 loop is CASSDPTRPRTDTQYF. Written as DNA, the CDR3 is TGCGCCAGCAGTGACCCGACAAGGCCCCGGACAGATACGCAGTATTTT.